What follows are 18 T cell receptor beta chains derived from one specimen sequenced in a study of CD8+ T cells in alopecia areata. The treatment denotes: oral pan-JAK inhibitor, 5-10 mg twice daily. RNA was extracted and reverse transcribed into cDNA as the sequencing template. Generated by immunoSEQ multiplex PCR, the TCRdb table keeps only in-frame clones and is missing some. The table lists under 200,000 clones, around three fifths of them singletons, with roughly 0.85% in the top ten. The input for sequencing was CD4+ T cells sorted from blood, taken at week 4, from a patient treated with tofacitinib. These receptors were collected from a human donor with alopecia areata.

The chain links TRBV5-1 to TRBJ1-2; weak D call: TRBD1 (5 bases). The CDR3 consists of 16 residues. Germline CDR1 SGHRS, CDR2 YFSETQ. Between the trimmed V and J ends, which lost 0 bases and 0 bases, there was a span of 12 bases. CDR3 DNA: TGCGCCAGCAGCTTGGCCGGGGGAGCGGCTAACTATGGCTACACCTTC. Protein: CASSLAGGAANYGYTF.

Written as DNA, the CDR3 is TGTGCCAGCAGCCCGCACACGGAAGCCTACGAGCAGTACTTC. Amino acid sequence: CASSPHTEAYEQYF. This rearrangement joins TRBV7-9 to TRBJ2-7; no definite D call. Trimming cost V 5 bases and J 2 bases, with 13 bases left between them. This CDR3 contains 14 residues. Germline CDR1 reads SEHNR; CDR2 reads FQNEAQ (reference sequence). Full variable domain (remainder filled in from reference TRBV7-9 and TRBJ2-7): DTGVSQNPRHKITKRGQNVTFRCDPISEHNRLYWYRQTLGQGPEFLTYFQNEAQLEKSRLLSDRFSAERPKGSFSTLEIQRTEQGDSAMYLCASSPHTEAYEQYFGPGTRLTVT.

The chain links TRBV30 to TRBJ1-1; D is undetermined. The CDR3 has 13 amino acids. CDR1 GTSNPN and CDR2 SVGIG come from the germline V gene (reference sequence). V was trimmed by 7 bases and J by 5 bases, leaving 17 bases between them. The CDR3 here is CASNGPMWTEAFF. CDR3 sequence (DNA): TGTGCCTCCAATGGGCCGATGTGGACTGAAGCTTTCTTT.

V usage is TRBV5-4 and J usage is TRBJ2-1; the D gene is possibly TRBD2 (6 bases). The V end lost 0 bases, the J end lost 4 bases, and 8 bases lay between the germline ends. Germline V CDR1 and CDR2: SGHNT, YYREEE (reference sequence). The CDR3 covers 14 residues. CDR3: CASSLGGDYNEQFF. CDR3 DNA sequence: TGTGCCAGCAGCTTGGGGGGGGATTACAATGAGCAGTTCTTC.

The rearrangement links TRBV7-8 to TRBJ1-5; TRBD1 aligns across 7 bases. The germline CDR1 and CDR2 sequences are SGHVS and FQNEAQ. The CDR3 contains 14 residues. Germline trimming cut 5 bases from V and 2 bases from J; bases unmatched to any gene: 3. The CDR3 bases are TGTGCCAGCAGCATGGGACAGCGCAATCAGCCCCAGCATTTT. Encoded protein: CASSMGQRNQPQHF.

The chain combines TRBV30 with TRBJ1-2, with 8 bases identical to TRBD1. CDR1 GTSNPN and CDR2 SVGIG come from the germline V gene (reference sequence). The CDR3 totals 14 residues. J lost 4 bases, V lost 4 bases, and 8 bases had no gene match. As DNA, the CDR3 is TGTGCCTGGACTGGGACAGGCGCTGTCTATGGCTACACCTTC. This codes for CAWTGTGAVYGYTF.

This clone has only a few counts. CDR3 in DNA: TGTGCCTGGAGTGCCCTAGCGGGGGGGCCATATACGCAGTATTTT. This gives the protein CAWSALAGGPYTQYF. The chain carries TRBV30 and TRBJ2-3, with 12 bases identical to TRBD2. The CDR3 totals 15 residues. With 1 base clipped from V and 7 bases from J, the junction kept 6 bases outside the gene matches. Germline values: CDR1 GTSNPN, CDR2 SVGIG (reference sequence).

The CDR3 is CASSFPFLEQYF. The CDR3 DNA sequence: TGTGCCAGCAGCTTCCCTTTTCTCGAGCAGTACTTC. V gene TRBV7-9 combines with J gene TRBJ2-7; no reliable D call. The germline gives CDR1 SEHNR, CDR2 FQNEAQ (reference sequence). The CDR3 consists of 12 residues. V lost 3 bases and J 6 bases, leaving 9 bases between the germline ends.

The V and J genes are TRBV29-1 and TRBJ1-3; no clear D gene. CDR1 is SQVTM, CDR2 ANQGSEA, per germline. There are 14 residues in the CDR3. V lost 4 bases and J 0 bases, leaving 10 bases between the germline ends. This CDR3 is CSVAPLGSGNTIYF. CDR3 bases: TGCAGCGTTGCCCCATTGGGCTCTGGAAACACCATATATTTT.

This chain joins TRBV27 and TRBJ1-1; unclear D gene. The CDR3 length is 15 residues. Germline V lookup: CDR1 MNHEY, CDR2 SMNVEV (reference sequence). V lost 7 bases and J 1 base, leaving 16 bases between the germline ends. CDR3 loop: CASKVLGQSNTEAFF. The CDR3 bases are TGTGCCAGCAAAGTTTTGGGTCAGTCGAACACTGAAGCTTTCTTT.

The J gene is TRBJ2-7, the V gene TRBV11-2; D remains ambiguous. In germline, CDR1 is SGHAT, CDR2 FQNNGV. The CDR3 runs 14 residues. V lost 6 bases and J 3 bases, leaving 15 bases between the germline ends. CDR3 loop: CASSRALPFYEQYF. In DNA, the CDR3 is TGTGCCAGCAGTCGGGCCCTTCCTTTCTACGAGCAGTACTTC.

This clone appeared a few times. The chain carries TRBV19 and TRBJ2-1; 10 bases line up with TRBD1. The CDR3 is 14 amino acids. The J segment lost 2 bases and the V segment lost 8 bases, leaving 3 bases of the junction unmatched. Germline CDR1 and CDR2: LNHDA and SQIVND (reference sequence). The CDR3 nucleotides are TGTGCCAGTCAAGGGACAGGGGCCTACAATGAGCAGTTCTTC. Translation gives CASQGTGAYNEQFF.

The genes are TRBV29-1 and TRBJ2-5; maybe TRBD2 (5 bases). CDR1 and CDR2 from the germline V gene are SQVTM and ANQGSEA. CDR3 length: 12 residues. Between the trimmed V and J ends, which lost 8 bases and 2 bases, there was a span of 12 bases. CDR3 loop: CSSFRGQETQYF. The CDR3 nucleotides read TGCAGCTCCTTTCGAGGGCAAGAGACCCAGTACTTC.

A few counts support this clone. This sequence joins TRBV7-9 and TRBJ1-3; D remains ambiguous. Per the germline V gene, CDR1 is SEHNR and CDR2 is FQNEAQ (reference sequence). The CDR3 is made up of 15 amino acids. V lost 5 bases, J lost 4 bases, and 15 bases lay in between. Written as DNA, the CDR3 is TGTGCCAGCAGCCCTCGAGGACGACTAGGAAACACCATATATTTT. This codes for CASSPRGRLGNTIYF. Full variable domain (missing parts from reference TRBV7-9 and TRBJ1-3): DTGVSQNPRHKITKRGQNVTFRCDPISEHNRLYWYRQTLGQGPEFLTYFQNEAQLEKSRLLSDRFSAERPKGSFSTLEIQRTEQGDSAMYLCASSPRGRLGNTIYFGEGSWLTVV.

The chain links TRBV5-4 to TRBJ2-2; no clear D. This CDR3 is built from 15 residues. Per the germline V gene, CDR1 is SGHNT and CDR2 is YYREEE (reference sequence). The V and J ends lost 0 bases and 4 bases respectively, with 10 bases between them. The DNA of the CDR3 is TGTGCCAGCAGCTTGGTCACTCAACCCACCGGGGAGCTGTTTTTT. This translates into CASSLVTQPTGELFF. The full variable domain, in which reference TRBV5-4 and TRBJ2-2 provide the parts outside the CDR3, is ETGVTQSPTHLIKTRGQQVTLRCSSQSGHNTVSWYQQALGQGPQFIFQYYREEENGRGNFPPRFSGLQFPNYSSELNVNALELDDSALYLCASSLVTQPTGELFFGEGSRLTVL.

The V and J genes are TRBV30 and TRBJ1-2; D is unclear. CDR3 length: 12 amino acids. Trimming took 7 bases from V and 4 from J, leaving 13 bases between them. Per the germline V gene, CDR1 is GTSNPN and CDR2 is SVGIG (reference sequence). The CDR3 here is CAFSGRGYGYTF. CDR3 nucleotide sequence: TGTGCCTTCTCAGGACGGGGCTATGGCTACACCTTC.

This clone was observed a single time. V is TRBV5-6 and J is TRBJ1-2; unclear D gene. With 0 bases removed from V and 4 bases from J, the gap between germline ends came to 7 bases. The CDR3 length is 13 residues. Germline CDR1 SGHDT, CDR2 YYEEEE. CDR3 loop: CASSLGAAYGYTF. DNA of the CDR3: TGTGCCAGCAGCTTGGGGGCCGCCTATGGCTACACCTTC.

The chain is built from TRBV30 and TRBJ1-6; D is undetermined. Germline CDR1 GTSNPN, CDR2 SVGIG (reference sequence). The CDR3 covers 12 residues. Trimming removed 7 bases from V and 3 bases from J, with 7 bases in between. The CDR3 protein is CALDRYNSPLHF. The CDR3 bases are TGTGCCTTGGACCGCTATAATTCACCCCTCCACTTT.